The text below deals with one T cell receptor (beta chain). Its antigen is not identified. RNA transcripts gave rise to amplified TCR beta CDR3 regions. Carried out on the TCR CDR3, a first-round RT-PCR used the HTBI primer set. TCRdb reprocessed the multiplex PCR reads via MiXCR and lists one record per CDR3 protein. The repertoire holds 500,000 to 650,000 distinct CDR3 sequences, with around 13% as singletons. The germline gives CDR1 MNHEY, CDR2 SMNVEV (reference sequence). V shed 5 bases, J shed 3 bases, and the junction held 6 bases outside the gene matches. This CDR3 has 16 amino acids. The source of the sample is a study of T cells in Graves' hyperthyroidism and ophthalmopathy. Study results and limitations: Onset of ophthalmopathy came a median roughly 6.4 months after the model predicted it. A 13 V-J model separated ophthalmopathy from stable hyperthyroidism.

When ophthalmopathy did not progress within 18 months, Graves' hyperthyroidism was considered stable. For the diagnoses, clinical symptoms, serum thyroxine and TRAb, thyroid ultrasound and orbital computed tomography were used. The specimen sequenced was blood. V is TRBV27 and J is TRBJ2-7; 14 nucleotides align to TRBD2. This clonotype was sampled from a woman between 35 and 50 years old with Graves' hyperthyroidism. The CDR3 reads CASSDRLAGGIYEQYF. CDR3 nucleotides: TGTGCCAGCAGTGACCGACTAGCGGGAGGGATCTACGAGCAGTACTTC.